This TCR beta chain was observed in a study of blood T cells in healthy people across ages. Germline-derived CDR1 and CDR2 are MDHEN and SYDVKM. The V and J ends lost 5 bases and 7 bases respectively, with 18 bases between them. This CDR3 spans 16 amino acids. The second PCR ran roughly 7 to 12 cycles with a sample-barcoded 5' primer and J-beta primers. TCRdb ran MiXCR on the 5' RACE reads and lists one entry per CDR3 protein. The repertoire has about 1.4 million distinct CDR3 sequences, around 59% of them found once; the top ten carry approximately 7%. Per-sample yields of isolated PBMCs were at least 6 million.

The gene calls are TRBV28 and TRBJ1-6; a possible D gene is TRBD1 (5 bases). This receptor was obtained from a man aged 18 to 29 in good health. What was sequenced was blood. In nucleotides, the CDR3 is TGTGCCAGCAGTGCAAGCCTCGGGGGACGGAATTCACCCCTCCACTTT. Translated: CASSASLGGRNSPLHF.